This TCR beta chain appears in the sequencing data of a study of T cell responses to AZD1222 COVID-19 vaccine. Sequenced by immunoSEQ multiplex PCR; TCRdb stores in-frame clones only, minus some. The sample has 140,000 to 150,000 clones, approximately 83% seen once. Study results and limitations: Clonal diversity was possibly underestimated, and the donors were mostly white British, with more females. Compared with day 0, the breadth and depth of the Spike-specific TCR repertoire rose significantly after two doses of AZD1222. Baseline seropositives among AZD1222 recipients totaled only 5 to 7.

This clone was observed once. Antigen: not known. Germline assignment: CDR1 ENHRY and CDR2 SYGVKD. The CDR3 sequence is 11 residues long. With 3 bases removed from V and 10 bases from J, the gap between germline ends came to 9 bases. This sequence originates from an adult in good health. V usage is TRBV10-3 and J usage is TRBJ1-1; D unresolved. The input for sequencing was peripheral blood, taken on day 0 of AZD1222 vaccination. Written as DNA, the CDR3 is TGTGCCATCAGTGAAGGTGGAGCAGCTTTCTTT. It specifies CAISEGGAAFF.